This T cell receptor (beta chain) was identified during a study of breast tumors, draining lymph nodes, adjacent tissues. This clonotype appeared many times. TCRdb itself ran the multiplex PCR reads through MiXCR, one entry per CDR3 protein. The data contain 70,000 or so distinct CDR3 sequences, approximately 45% of them singletons. J was trimmed by 9 bases and V by 3 bases; bases with no gene match: 10. The CDR3 runs 14 residues. Germline V gene lookup returns CDR1 SGHTA and CDR2 FQGNSA. V gene TRBV7-2 combines with J gene TRBJ2-5; 7 nucleotides agree with TRBD1. The receptor was derived from a female donor with breast cancer. Some clones in this sample may be carry-over from other donors' samples. The sequenced sample consisted of breast tumor tissue. This CDR3 reads CASSLRGPSVAQYF. The DNA for the CDR3 is TGTGCCAGCAGCTTGAGGGGGCCTTCTGTGGCCCAGTACTTC. Full variable domain (rest looked up from reference TRBV7-2 and TRBJ2-5): GAGVSQSPSNKVTEKGKDVELRCDPISGHTALYWYRQSLGQGLEFLIYFQGNSAPDKSGLPSDRFSAERTGGSVSTLTIQRTQQEDSAVYLCASSLRGPSVAQYFGPGTRLLVL.